A single sample is the source of the 6 T cell receptor beta chains below, sequenced in a study of blood T cell repertoires in COVID-19. TCRdb keeps only in-frame clones here, not all; method: immunoSEQ multiplex PCR. Of 180,000 or so clones listed, about 88% were seen once; the top ten hold roughly 0.99%. The sequenced sample consisted of peripheral blood. The origin of the receptors is a man between 18 and 29 years old with acute or convalescent COVID-19.

The chain links TRBV19 to TRBJ2-2; D is uncertain. V lost 7 bases and J lost 4, with 10 bases in between. The CDR3 runs 13 residues. The germline V gene encodes CDR1 LNHDA and CDR2 SQIVND (reference sequence). The CDR3 bases are TGTGCCAGTACTGTCGACATCACCGGGGAGCTGTTTTTT. This gives the protein CASTVDITGELFF.

This clone was recorded once. J is TRBJ2-3 and V is TRBV6-5; D perhaps matches TRBD2 (5 bases). The CDR3 is made up of 16 amino acids. V was trimmed by 2 bases and J by 4 bases, leaving 16 bases between them. In germline, CDR1 is MNHEY, CDR2 SVGAGI. CDR3 protein: CASSYGVALGADTQYF. CDR3 bases: TGTGCCAGCAGTTACGGGGTAGCCCTCGGGGCAGATACGCAGTATTTT.

The chain couples TRBV10-3 to TRBJ2-1; possibly TRBD1 for D (6 bases). Trimming took off 6 bases at V and 3 bases at J, with 9 bases between the two ends. The CDR3 length is 13 residues. Per the germline V gene, CDR1 is ENHRY and CDR2 is SYGVKD. The CDR3, as DNA: TGTGCCATCAGACAGGACAGCTACAATGAGCAGTTCTTC. It translates to CAIRQDSYNEQFF.

V gene TRBV11-3 combines with J gene TRBJ2-5, with D perhaps matching TRBD2 (7 bases). The CDR3 is 16 amino acids. CDR1 and CDR2 (germline): SGHNT, YENEEA. The V gene lost 4 bases and the J gene lost 6 bases, with 21 bases spanning the gap. DNA for the CDR3: TGTGCCAGCAGCTCTTTTGGGGGGGGGCCCGGTCAGACCCAGTACTTC. Translating it yields CASSSFGGGPGQTQYF.

The CDR3 sequence is CASSELGLGETQYF. The CDR3 DNA reads as TGTGCCAGCAGTGAACTCGGACTAGGTGAGACCCAGTACTTC. V and J are TRBV6-1 and TRBJ2-5; 7 nucleotides line up with TRBD2. The V gene's germline CDR1 is MNHNS and CDR2 SASEGT. The CDR3 is 14 residues long. V lost 2 bases, J lost 5 bases, and 5 bases stayed unmatched.

The chain carries TRBV30 and TRBJ1-3; 11 bases fit TRBD1. The CDR3 loop spans 14 amino acids. Germline V CDR1 and CDR2: GTSNPN, SVGIG (reference sequence). Trimming cost V 2 bases and J 9 bases; bases outside gene matches: 6. The CDR3 sequence is CAWSPGQGVGTIYF. In nucleotides, the CDR3 is TGTGCCTGGAGTCCGGGACAGGGGGTCGGCACCATATATTTT.